This TCR beta chain was recorded in a study of blood T cell repertoires in COVID-19 (dated by TCRdb to 2018 to 2021). As for the study more broadly: Samples covering the acute and convalescent phases of COVID-19 were provided by collaborators in the United States, Italy and Spain. The prospective study material was composed of cDNA or gDNA derived from T cells, B-cell-depleted T cells, or PBMCs. Subjects who had been exposed to COVID-19, were actively infected with it, or had recovered from it provided the deeply sampled blood TCRbeta repertoires that made up the dataset. A freely available public database, intended as a resource for researchers studying the immune response to SARS-CoV-2, is where the repertoires were released. Samples were obtained from the ongoing ImmuneRACE study (first 160 participants) and from 1,000 to 1,500 subjects provided by 6 global collaborators. Sample metadata almost always included a de-identified subject ID, COVID-19 status, age in years and sex. Where HLA class I and class II types were available, the types were taken from metadata supplied by the sample provider, not from assay-based typing.

CDR1 MNHEY and CDR2 SVGAGI were looked up in the germline V gene. The CDR3, from cysteine to phenylalanine, totals 16 residues. Left in the record is the CDR3 DNA by itself, 48 bases read in frame from the first base. At the junction V is shortened by 2 bases and J by 2 bases; bases outside the gene matches: 9. In Seattle, one collaborating source enrolled patients while the infection was active and tracked those patients longitudinally over the course of disease. Collaborating institutions collected whole blood in K2EDTA tubes following their own protocols. For TCRbeta analysis, collaborators shipped samples as frozen whole blood, isolated PBMCs, or DNA extracted from either of those sample types. A word on this clone: Its antigen is currently not known. Base qualities are not at hand, and no much larger clone is one base apart.

The immunoSEQ Assay, a bias-controlled multiplex PCR, was used to amplify TCRbeta CDR3 regions from genomic DNA. As for the authors' bioinformatics: Nucleated cell counts per sample were estimated from amplification of reference gene primers within the assay. Sequence reads were collapsed and filtered to measure the absolute abundance of every unique TCRbeta CDR3 rearrangement. For each sample, productive Simpson clonality was calculated as the square root of Simpson's diversity index over productive rearrangements. Drawn from immuneACCESS, this table holds only the in-frame rearrangements with V and J called that TCRdb kept. Clones are partly lost; checked studies trace under half to an unresolved V gene and leave the rest unexplained. Clonal size and the V and J genes are those of that table, whereas D and trimming came from the DNA. The sample table lists roughly 150,000 clones, 75% to 85% of them with a count of one. Of the sample, roughly 8% falls within the top ten clones.

What the study reported, not specific to this receptor: The quantity of clinical and demographic metadata differed by source and by participant and was supplied without curation.

This receptor chain uses TRBV6-5 and TRBJ2-7; 7 central nucleotides agree with TRBD2. The clonotype originates from an older woman with COVID-19, enrolled during active disease. The specimen sequenced was peripheral blood. CDR3 region: CASSYRVAGVAYEQYF. The DNA sequence is as follows: TGTGCCAGCAGTTACCGGGTGGCGGGAGTCGCCTACGAGCAGTACTTC.